These T cell receptor beta chains were read from a single sample in a study of immune characterization of retroperitoneal liposarcoma. TCRdb re-called the PCR reads through MiXCR, storing one row per CDR3 protein. The sample contains approximately 3,000 distinct CDR3 sequences, more than 40% of which appear only once. Sequenced material: tumor tissue. All receptors come from a male donor with retroperitoneal liposarcoma. CDR3s include the opening cysteine and the closing phenylalanine or tryptophan. The D gene is left open where the match is weak. Clone size is given for some rows only: seen once, a few or many times, or a class if the clone is expanded.

16	NA	TRBV12-3/TRBV12-4	NA	TRBJ2-7	TGTGCCAGCACCCTTGAGCAGCCCCGTACTTACAATGAGCAGTACTTC	CASTLEQPRTYNEQYF
16	TRBD1	TRBV28	few	TRBJ2-7	TGTGCCAGCAGTCCTCCCCGGACAGGGTTGGCCTACGAGCAGTACTTC	CASSPPRTGLAYEQYF
14	NA	TRBV11-2	few	TRBJ2-2	TGTGCCAGCATTCCGGGGGCGTACACCGGGGAGCTGTTTTTT	CASIPGAYTGELFF
16	NA	TRBV6-1	NA	TRBJ2-1	TGTGCCAGCAGCGCACAAGAGGGCGGTAGAGACAATGAGCAGTTCTTC	CASSAQEGGRDNEQFF
14	TRBD2	TRBV6-1	NA	TRBJ2-7	TGTGCCAGTCATAGCGGGAGGGCCTACAATGAGCAGTACTTC	CASHSGRAYNEQYF
14	TRBD2	TRBV7-2	NA	TRBJ2-1	TGTGCCAGCAGCTTTACTAGCGGATCGTCTGAGCAGTTCTTC	CASSFTSGSSEQFF
12	NA	TRBV6-1	few	TRBJ2-7	TGTGCCAGCAGTGAATTAAGCTACGAGCAGTACTTC	CASSELSYEQYF
16	TRBD1	TRBV7-9	NA	TRBJ1-2	TGTGCCAGCAGCTTAGCGCGGGGACAGGGGAAAGGTGGCTACACCTTC	CASSLARGQGKGGYTF
12	NA	TRBV3-1	NA	TRBJ2-5	TGTGCCAGCAGCTTCGGTATAGAGACCCAGTACTTC	CASSFGIETQYF
10	NA	TRBV7-2	medium-sized	TRBJ1-2	TGTGCCAGCAGTCAGTATGGCTACACCTTC	CASSQYGYTF
15	TRBD1	TRBV12-5	few	TRBJ2-5	TGTGCTAGTGTCCAGGGACAGGGAGGGGTAGAGACCCAGTACTTC	CASVQGQGGVETQYF
14	NA	TRBV5-8	NA	TRBJ2-2	TGTGCCAGCAGCCTCGGGGAAGCGGGCCGGGAGCTGTTTTTT	CASSLGEAGRELFF
15	TRBD2	TRBV27	NA	TRBJ2-5	TGTGCCAGCAGTTTATGGCCTAGCGGGGGTGAGACCCAGTACTTC	CASSLWPSGGETQYF
12	NA	TRBV7-2	NA	TRBJ1-1	TGTGCCAGCAGCTTAGGATCGGTGGAAGCTTTCTTT	CASSLGSVEAFF
13	NA	TRBV6-8	NA	TRBJ1-2	TGTGCCAGCAGACGAAAGGATGCCTATGGCTACACCTTC	CASRRKDAYGYTF
12	TRBD1	TRBV6-8	NA	TRBJ1-2	TGTGCCAGCAGTCGGGACAGCTATGGCTACACCTTC	CASSRDSYGYTF
15	NA	TRBV11-1	large	TRBJ1-1	TGTGCCAGCAGCTTAAGAGCAGGGCGGAACACTGAAGCTTTCTTT	CASSLRAGRNTEAFF
13	TRBD2	TRBV6-1	few	TRBJ2-1	TGTGCCTGCCTAGCGGGAGGCTACAATGAGCAGTTCTTC	CACLAGGYNEQFF
17	TRBD2	TRBV11-2	NA	TRBJ2-3	TGTGCCAGCAGCTTGTGGAGGGCGGGGGGGAGGACAGATACGCAGTATTTT	CASSLWRAGGRTDTQYF
13	NA	TRBV7-7	NA	TRBJ2-1	TGTGCTAGCAGCTTGCCCGACGGCGAGACCCAGTTCTTC	CASSLPDGETQFF
14	TRBD2	TRBV28	NA	TRBJ2-4	TGTGCCAGCCTAGGGGAGCGGGAGATTGGTGAGCAGTACTTC	CASLGEREIGEQYF
16	TRBD1	TRBV6-1	NA	TRBJ2-7	TGTGCCAGCAGCCCCCGAATGCCGACAGGGGCCTACGAGCAGTACTTC	CASSPRMPTGAYEQYF
13	TRBD1	TRBV12-3/TRBV12-4	medium-sized	TRBJ2-7	TGTGCCAGCAGCCAGACAGGGTCCTACGAGCAGTACTTC	CASSQTGSYEQYF
14	NA	TRBV6-8	NA	TRBJ1-1	TGTGCCAGTTTGATACAGGGCGGCGGCACTGAAGCTTTCTTT	CASLIQGGGTEAFF
13	NA	TRBV7-2	few	TRBJ2-3	TGTGCCAGCAGCTTAGTATTCGCAGATACGCAGTATTTT	CASSLVFADTQYF
14	NA	TRBV6-1	few	TRBJ1-4	TGTGCCAGCAGTCCGACAGGTCCAAATGAAAAACTGTTTTTT	CASSPTGPNEKLFF
15	TRBD1	TRBV7-2	few	TRBJ2-1	TGTGCCAGCAGCTTATCAGGGGGATACTACAATGAGCAGTTCTTC	CASSLSGGYYNEQFF
13	TRBD1	TRBV6-1	few	TRBJ2-1	TGTGCCAGCAGGCCGGGACAGTACAATGAGCAGTTCTTC	CASRPGQYNEQFF
11	NA	TRBV7-2	NA	TRBJ2-3	TGTGCCAGCAGCGGCGTTGAAGGGCAGTATTTT	CASSGVEGQYF
14	NA	TRBV6-6	few	TRBJ1-1	TGTGCCAGCAGTTACTCTGGGGAGAACACTGAAGCTTTCTTT	CASSYSGENTEAFF
14	NA	TRBV7-8	few	TRBJ2-1	TGTGCCAGCGCTAGACGTAACTCCTACAATGAGCAGTTCTTC	CASARRNSYNEQFF
18	TRBD1	TRBV12-5	NA	TRBJ2-1	TGTGCTAGTGCCCAGGACAGGGACAGTTTACCCTCCTACAATGAGCAGTTCTTC	CASAQDRDSLPSYNEQFF
19	TRBD2	TRBV6-1	NA	TRBJ2-1	TGTGCCAGCAGTGAAGAAGGCCCGGGACTAGCGGGAGTTGACAATGAGCAGTTCTTC	CASSEEGPGLAGVDNEQFF
12	NA	TRBV6-6	NA	TRBJ1-1	TGTGCCAGCAGTTCCAGGGACACTGAAGCTTTCTTT	CASSSRDTEAFF
13	NA	TRBV5-1	NA	TRBJ1-1	TGCGCCAGCAGCTTGGGAATGGGACTGGAAGCTTTCTTT	CASSLGMGLEAFF
13	TRBD2	TRBV6-1	large	TRBJ2-3	TGTGCCAGCACCAGCGGGGGCACAGATACGCAGTATTTT	CASTSGGTDTQYF
15	NA	TRBV27	NA	TRBJ2-1	TGTGCCAGCAGCGATACTACCTCCTTAGGCAATGAGCAGTTCTTC	CASSDTTSLGNEQFF
11	NA	TRBV12-3/TRBV12-4	NA	TRBJ2-5	TGTGCCAGCAGTTTAAGCGTTACCCAGTACTTC	CASSLSVTQYF
15	TRBD2	TRBV11-3	NA	TRBJ2-5	TGTGCCAGCAGCTCTAGCGGGAGAGGGCCCAATGAGCAGTACTTC	CASSSSGRGPNEQYF
16	TRBD2	TRBV11-3	NA	TRBJ2-5	TGTGCCAGCAGCCCCTTCCAAGCGGGGGGGCAAGAGACCCAGTACTTC	CASSPFQAGGQETQYF
13	NA	TRBV7-2	NA	TRBJ2-5	TGTGCCAGCAGCTTACTGCGGTGGGAGACCCAGTACTTC	CASSLLRWETQYF
15	TRBD2	TRBV6-1	NA	TRBJ2-1	TGTGCCAGCAGTGATTCTAGCGGGGACTACAATGAGCAGTTCTTC	CASSDSSGDYNEQFF